Listed below are T cell receptor beta chains from one sample, sequenced in a study of a mutant IDH1 vaccine in newly diagnosed glioma. No cognate antigen is known for these TCRs. The repertoire was sequenced with immunoSEQ multiplex PCR; TCRdb's copy has only in-frame clones and lacks some. This repertoire shows roughly 52,000 clones, under 90% found once; its top ten account for over 4%. Here the sequenced sample was PBMCs, taken from a glioma patient whose treatment included an IDH1 peptide vaccine. The receptor set was obtained from a woman aged 18-35 years with glioma. The CDR3 runs from the conserved cysteine through the conserved F or W. Each record gives: J gene, V gene, CDR3 protein.

j_gene: TRBJ2-5; v_gene: TRBV6-6; CDR3aa: CASSPLAGVGQETQYF
j_gene: TRBJ1-1; v_gene: TRBV6-5; CDR3aa: CASSYEDGPIRGEAFF
j_gene: TRBJ2-1; v_gene: TRBV7-3; CDR3aa: CASSREEGGTEQFF
j_gene: TRBJ1-2; v_gene: TRBV6-1; CDR3aa: CASSESGSGGYTF
j_gene: TRBJ1-1; v_gene: TRBV11-2; CDR3aa: CASSSTGRRTEAFF
j_gene: TRBJ2-7; v_gene: TRBV27; CDR3aa: CASSPPPGTNYEQYF
j_gene: TRBJ2-3; v_gene: TRBV5-4; CDR3aa: CASSLAGGASDTQYF
j_gene: TRBJ2-7; v_gene: TRBV14; CDR3aa: CASSRARDRRYEQYF
j_gene: TRBJ2-5; v_gene: TRBV7-2; CDR3aa: CASSLRWGEETQYF
j_gene: TRBJ2-2; v_gene: TRBV14; CDR3aa: CASNDATENTGELFF
j_gene: TRBJ2-6; v_gene: TRBV11-2; CDR3aa: CASSYGRGSGANVLTF
j_gene: TRBJ1-1; v_gene: TRBV7-9; CDR3aa: CASSVTTGNTEAFF
j_gene: TRBJ1-1; v_gene: TRBV7-9; CDR3aa: CASSSRDAENTEAFF
j_gene: TRBJ2-1; v_gene: TRBV5-6; CDR3aa: CASSLEPSGIISYNEQFF
j_gene: TRBJ2-7; v_gene: TRBV5-1; CDR3aa: CASSLLGVGEQYF
j_gene: TRBJ2-3; v_gene: TRBV5-1; CDR3aa: CASSLMSGDTQYF
j_gene: TRBJ1-3; v_gene: TRBV6-6; CDR3aa: CASSYSGGAGNTIYF
j_gene: TRBJ2-5; v_gene: TRBV5-6; CDR3aa: CASSWWGDETQYF
j_gene: TRBJ1-2; v_gene: TRBV19; CDR3aa: CASSLRYTKDRGNYGYTF
j_gene: TRBJ2-2; v_gene: TRBV13; CDR3aa: CASSFRQGGELFF
j_gene: TRBJ2-7; v_gene: TRBV4-3; CDR3aa: CASSQGRQAWEQYF
j_gene: TRBJ2-4; v_gene: TRBV27; CDR3aa: CASSRERGGKNIQYF
j_gene: TRBJ2-3; v_gene: TRBV6-6; CDR3aa: CASSSWTSTDTQYF
j_gene: TRBJ2-3; v_gene: TRBV7-9; CDR3aa: CASSPRGGVSTDTQYF
j_gene: TRBJ1-2; v_gene: TRBV5-5; CDR3aa: CASSLLGQGASGYTF
j_gene: TRBJ1-2; v_gene: TRBV5-1; CDR3aa: CASRFSRGQTGNEIYGYTF
j_gene: TRBJ2-7; v_gene: TRBV6-1; CDR3aa: CASLDGTYEQYF
j_gene: TRBJ2-7; v_gene: TRBV20-1; CDR3aa: CSARVDSRQYF
j_gene: TRBJ1-4; v_gene: TRBV19; CDR3aa: CASNPGGTGEKLFF
j_gene: TRBJ2-1; v_gene: TRBV11-2; CDR3aa: CASSPQGSSYNEQFF
j_gene: TRBJ1-2; v_gene: TRBV7-9; CDR3aa: CASGGASNYGYTF
j_gene: TRBJ2-3; v_gene: TRBV5-6; CDR3aa: CASSFFSGGATDTQYF
j_gene: TRBJ2-4; v_gene: TRBV5-4; CDR3aa: CASSLQAGGLNIQYF
j_gene: TRBJ2-2; v_gene: TRBV5-1; CDR3aa: CASSEPRGNTGELFF
j_gene: TRBJ1-4; v_gene: TRBV21-1; CDR3aa: CASSKAKDILTTNEKLFF
j_gene: TRBJ2-1; v_gene: TRBV25-1; CDR3aa: CASSEFLAPYNEQFF
j_gene: TRBJ1-2; v_gene: TRBV7-2; CDR3aa: CASSLKAGGTPNYGYTF
j_gene: TRBJ2-3; v_gene: TRBV6-4; CDR3aa: CASSGTSGGTDTQYF
j_gene: TRBJ2-1; v_gene: TRBV6-4; CDR3aa: CASSGTSGGYNEQFF
j_gene: TRBJ1-1; v_gene: TRBV5-8; CDR3aa: CASSARVNTEAFF
j_gene: TRBJ1-1; v_gene: TRBV10-2; CDR3aa: CASSEMGGDTEAFF
j_gene: TRBJ2-5; v_gene: TRBV20-1; CDR3aa: CSALQETQYF
j_gene: TRBJ2-3; v_gene: TRBV9; CDR3aa: CASSADPRTSGSGTDTQYF
j_gene: TRBJ2-7; v_gene: TRBV5-1; CDR3aa: CASSLESSGLLQNEQYF
j_gene: TRBJ1-2; v_gene: TRBV30; CDR3aa: CAWSVGPSYGYTF
j_gene: TRBJ1-4; v_gene: TRBV30; CDR3aa: CAWRMDREKLFF
j_gene: TRBJ2-7; v_gene: TRBV11-2; CDR3aa: CASSPGPSPYEQYF
j_gene: TRBJ1-5; v_gene: TRBV19; CDR3aa: CASSSWGEPQHF
j_gene: TRBJ2-1; v_gene: TRBV11-2; CDR3aa: CASSLRGGGSYNEQFF
j_gene: TRBJ2-7; v_gene: TRBV2; CDR3aa: CASSEAARQGLYEQYF
j_gene: TRBJ2-1; v_gene: TRBV6-5; CDR3aa: CASRGTGTVNEQFF
j_gene: TRBJ2-7; v_gene: TRBV10-2; CDR3aa: CASSESDLAPTYEQYF
j_gene: TRBJ2-2; v_gene: TRBV6-6; CDR3aa: CASSSLPGKGELFF
j_gene: TRBJ2-2; v_gene: TRBV18; CDR3aa: CASSPGVPTNTGELFF
j_gene: TRBJ1-4; v_gene: TRBV27; CDR3aa: CASSVGLSRGKLFF
j_gene: TRBJ2-7; v_gene: TRBV7-8; CDR3aa: CASSLEPPGTGYYEQYF
j_gene: TRBJ2-3; v_gene: TRBV7-2; CDR3aa: CASSLEPGAYTQYF